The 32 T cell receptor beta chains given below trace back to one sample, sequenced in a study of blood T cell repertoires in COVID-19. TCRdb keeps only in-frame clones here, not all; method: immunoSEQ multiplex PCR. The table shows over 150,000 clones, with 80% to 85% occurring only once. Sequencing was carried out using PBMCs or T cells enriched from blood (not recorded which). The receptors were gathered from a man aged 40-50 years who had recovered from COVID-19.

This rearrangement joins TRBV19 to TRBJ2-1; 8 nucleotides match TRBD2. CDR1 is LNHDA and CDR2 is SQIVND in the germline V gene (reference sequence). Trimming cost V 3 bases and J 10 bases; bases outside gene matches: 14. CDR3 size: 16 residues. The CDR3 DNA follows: TGTGCCAGTAGTATCCTGGCTAGCGGGTCCCAAGGGGAGCAGTTCTTC. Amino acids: CASSILASGSQGEQFF. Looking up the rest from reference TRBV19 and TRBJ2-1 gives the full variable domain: DGGITQSPKYLFRKEGQNVTLSCEQNLNHDAMYWYRQDPGQGLRLIYYSQIVNDFQKGDIAEGYSVSREKKESFPLTVTSAQKNPTAFYLCASSILASGSQGEQFFGPGTRLTVL.

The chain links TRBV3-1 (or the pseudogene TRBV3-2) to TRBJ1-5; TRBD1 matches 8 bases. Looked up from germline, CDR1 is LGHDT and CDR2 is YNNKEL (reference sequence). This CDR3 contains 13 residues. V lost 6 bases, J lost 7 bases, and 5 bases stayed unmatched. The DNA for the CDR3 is TGTGCCAGCAGTTTCGGACAGGGCCAGCCCCAGCATTTT. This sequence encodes CASSFGQGQPQHF.

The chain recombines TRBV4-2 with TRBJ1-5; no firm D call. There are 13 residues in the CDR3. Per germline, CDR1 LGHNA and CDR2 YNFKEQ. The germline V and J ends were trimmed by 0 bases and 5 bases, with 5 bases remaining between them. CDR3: CASSQDTDQPQHF. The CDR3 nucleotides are TGTGCCAGCAGCCAAGATACGGATCAGCCCCAGCATTTT.

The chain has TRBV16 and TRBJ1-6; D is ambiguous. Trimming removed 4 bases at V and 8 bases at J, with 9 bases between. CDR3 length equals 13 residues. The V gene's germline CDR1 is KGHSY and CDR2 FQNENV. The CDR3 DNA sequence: TGTGCCAGCAGCCTAAATCGGGATTCACCCCTCCACTTT. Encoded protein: CASSLNRDSPLHF.

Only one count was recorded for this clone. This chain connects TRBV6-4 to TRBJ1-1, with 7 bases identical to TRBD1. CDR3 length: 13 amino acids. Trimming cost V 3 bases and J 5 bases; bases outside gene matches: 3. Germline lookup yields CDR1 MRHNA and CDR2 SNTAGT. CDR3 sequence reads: CASSESTGTEAFF. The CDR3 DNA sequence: TGTGCCAGCAGTGAATCGACAGGGACTGAAGCTTTCTTT.

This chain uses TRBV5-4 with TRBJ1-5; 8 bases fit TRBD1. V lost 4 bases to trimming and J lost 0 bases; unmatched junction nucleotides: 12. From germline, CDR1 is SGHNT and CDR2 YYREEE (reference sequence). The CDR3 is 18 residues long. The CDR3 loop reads CASSHRRDRLTSNQPQHF. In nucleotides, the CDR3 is TGTGCCAGCAGCCACCGCCGGGACAGGCTGACTAGCAATCAGCCCCAGCATTTT.

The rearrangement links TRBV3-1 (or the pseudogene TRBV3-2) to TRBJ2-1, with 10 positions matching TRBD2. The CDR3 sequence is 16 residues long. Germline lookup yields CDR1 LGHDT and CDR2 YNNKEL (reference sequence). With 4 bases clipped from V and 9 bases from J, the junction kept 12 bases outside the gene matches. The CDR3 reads CASSPGLERGGSEQFF. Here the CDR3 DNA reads TGTGCCAGCAGCCCTGGTCTTGAGCGGGGGGGCAGTGAGCAGTTCTTC.

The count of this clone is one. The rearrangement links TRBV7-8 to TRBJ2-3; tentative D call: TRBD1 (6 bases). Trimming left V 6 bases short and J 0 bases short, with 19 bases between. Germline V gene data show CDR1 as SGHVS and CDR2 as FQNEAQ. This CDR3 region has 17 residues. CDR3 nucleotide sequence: TGTGCCAGCAGGACAGGCACGTTTACTACTAGCACAGATACGCAGTATTTT. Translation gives CASRTGTFTTSTDTQYF.

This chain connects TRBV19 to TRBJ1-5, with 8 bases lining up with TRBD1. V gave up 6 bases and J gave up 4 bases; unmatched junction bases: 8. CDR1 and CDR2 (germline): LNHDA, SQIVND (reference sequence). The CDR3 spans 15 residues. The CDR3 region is CASRWTGRGNQPQHF. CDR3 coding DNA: TGTGCCAGTAGGTGGACAGGGCGGGGAAATCAGCCCCAGCATTTT.

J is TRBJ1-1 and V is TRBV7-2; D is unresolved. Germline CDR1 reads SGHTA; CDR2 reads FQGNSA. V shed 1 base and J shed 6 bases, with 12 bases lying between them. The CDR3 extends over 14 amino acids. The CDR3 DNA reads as TGTGCCAGCAGCTTAGGAGTCGGCAGCGCTGAAGCTTTCTTT. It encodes CASSLGVGSAEAFF.

CDR3 DNA: TGTGCCAGCAGTTTTTTTCCCATGAACACTGAAGCTTTCTTT. Its translation is CASSFFPMNTEAFF. The chain is built from TRBV28 and TRBJ1-1, with D uncertain. The V and J ends lost 3 bases and 0 bases respectively, with 8 bases between them. Per germline, CDR1 MDHEN and CDR2 SYDVKM. The CDR3 consists of 14 residues.

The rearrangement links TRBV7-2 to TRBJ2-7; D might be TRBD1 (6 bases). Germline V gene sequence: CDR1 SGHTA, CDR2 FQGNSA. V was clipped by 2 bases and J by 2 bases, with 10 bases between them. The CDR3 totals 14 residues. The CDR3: CASSLHRDAYEQYF. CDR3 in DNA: TGTGCCAGCAGCTTACACAGGGATGCCTACGAGCAGTACTTC.

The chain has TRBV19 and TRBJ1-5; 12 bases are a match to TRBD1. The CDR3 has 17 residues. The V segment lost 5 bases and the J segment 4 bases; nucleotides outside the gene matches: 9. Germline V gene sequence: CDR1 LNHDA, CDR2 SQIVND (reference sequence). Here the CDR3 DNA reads TGTGCCAGTAGTGAGAGCCGGGACAGGGGGCGGAATCAGCCCCAGCATTTT. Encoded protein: CASSESRDRGRNQPQHF.

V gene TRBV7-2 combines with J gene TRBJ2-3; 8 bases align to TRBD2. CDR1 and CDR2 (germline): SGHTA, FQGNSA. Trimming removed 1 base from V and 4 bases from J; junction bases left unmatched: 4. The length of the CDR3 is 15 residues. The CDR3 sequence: CASSLGGGWADTQYF. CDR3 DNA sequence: TGTGCCAGCAGCTTAGGCGGGGGGTGGGCAGATACGCAGTATTTT.

CDR3 sequence: CASSEFGNQPQHF. CDR3 DNA sequence: TGTGCCAGCAGTGAGTTCGGCAATCAGCCCCAGCATTTT. The chain uses TRBV6-4 and TRBJ1-5; D remains ambiguous. V gave up 3 bases and J gave up 2 bases, with 5 bases separating them. Germline V gene lookup returns CDR1 MRHNA and CDR2 SNTAGT. The CDR3 consists of 13 residues.

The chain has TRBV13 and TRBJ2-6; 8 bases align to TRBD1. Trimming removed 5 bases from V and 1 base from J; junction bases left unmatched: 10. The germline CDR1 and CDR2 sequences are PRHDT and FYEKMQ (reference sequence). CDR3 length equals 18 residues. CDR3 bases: TGTGCCAGCAGCCTCAAGGACAGGGAATTATCTGGGGCCAACGTCCTGACTTTC. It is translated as CASSLKDRELSGANVLTF. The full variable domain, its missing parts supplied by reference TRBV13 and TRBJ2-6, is AAGVIQSPRHLIKEKRETATLKCYPIPRHDTVYWYQQGPGQDPQFLISFYEKMQSDKGSIPDRFSAQQFSDYHSELNMSSLELGDSALYFCASSLKDRELSGANVLTFGAGSRLTVL.

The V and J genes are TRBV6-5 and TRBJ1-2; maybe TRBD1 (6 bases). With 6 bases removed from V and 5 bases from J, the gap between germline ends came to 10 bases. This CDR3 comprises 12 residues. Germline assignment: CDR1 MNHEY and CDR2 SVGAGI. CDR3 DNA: TGTGCCAGCAGCCCCGGACAGTATGGCTACACCTTC. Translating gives CASSPGQYGYTF.

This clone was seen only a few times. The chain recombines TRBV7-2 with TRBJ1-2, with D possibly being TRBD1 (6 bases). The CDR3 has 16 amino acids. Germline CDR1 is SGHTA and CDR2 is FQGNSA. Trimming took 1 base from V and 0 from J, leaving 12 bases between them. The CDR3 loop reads CASSLVYRDTNYGYTF. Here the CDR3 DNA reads TGTGCCAGCAGCTTAGTTTATCGGGACACTAACTATGGCTACACCTTC.

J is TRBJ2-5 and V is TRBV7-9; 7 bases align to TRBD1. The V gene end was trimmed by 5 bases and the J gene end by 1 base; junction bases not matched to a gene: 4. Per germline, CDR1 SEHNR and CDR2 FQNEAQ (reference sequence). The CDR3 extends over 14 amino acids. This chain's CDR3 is CASSLWTGQETQYF. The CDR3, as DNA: TGTGCCAGCAGCCTGTGGACAGGCCAAGAGACCCAGTACTTC.

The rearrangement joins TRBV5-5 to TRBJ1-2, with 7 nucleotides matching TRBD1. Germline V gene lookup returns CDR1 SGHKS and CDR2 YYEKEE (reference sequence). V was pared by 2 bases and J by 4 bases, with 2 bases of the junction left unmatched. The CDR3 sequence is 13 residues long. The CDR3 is CASSLRTGYGYTF. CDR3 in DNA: TGTGCCAGCAGCTTAAGGACAGGCTATGGCTACACCTTC.

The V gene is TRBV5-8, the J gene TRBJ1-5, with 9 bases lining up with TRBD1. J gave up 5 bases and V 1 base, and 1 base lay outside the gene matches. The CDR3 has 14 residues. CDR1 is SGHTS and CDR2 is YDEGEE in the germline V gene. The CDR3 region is CASSLRTGDQPQHF. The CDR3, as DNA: TGTGCCAGCAGCTTGCGGACAGGGGATCAGCCCCAGCATTTT.

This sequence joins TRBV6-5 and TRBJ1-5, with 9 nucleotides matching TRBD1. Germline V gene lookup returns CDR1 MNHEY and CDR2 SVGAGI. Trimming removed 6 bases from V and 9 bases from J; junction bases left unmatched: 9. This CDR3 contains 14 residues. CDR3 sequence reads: CASSGGQGSRPQHF. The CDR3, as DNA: TGTGCCAGCAGCGGGGGACAGGGCAGTCGGCCCCAGCATTTT.

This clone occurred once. DNA for the CDR3: TGTGCCAGCAGCCAAAGACAGGGCGGGATGAACACCTTC. It encodes CASSQRQGGMNTF. The V call is TRBV12-3 or TRBV12-4, the J call TRBJ1-2; 7 nucleotides agree with TRBD1. Trimming cost V 6 bases and J 12 bases; bases outside gene matches: 13. This CDR3 has 13 residues.

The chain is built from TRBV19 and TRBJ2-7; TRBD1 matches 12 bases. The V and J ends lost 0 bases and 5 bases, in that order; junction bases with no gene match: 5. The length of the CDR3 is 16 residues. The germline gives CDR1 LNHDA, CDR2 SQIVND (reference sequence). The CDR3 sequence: CASSIEGQGAFHEQYF. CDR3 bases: TGTGCCAGTAGTATAGAGGGACAGGGGGCATTCCACGAGCAGTACTTC.

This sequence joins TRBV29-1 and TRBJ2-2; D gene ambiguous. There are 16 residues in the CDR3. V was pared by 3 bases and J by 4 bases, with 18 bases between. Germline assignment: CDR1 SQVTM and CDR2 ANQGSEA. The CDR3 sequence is CSVEDKAGKATGELFF. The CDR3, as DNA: TGCAGCGTTGAGGATAAAGCAGGAAAGGCCACCGGGGAGCTGTTTTTT.

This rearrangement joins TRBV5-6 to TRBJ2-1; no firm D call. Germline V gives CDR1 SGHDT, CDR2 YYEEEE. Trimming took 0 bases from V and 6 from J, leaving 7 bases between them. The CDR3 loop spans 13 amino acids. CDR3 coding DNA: TGTGCCAGCAGCTTGGGGCAGGTCAATGAGCAGTTCTTC. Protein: CASSLGQVNEQFF.

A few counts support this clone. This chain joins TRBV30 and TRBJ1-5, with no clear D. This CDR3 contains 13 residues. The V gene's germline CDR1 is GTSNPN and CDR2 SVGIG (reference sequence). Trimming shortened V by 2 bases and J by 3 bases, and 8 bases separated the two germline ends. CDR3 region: CAWSIDNNQPQHF. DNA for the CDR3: TGTGCCTGGAGTATTGACAACAATCAGCCCCAGCATTTT.

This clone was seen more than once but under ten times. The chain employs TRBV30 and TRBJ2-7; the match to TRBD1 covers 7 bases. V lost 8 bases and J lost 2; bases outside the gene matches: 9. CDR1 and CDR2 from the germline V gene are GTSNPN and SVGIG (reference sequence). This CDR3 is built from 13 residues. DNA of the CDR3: TGTGCCGGAAAGGGACAGTCAGCCTACGAGCAGTACTTC. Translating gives CAGKGQSAYEQYF.

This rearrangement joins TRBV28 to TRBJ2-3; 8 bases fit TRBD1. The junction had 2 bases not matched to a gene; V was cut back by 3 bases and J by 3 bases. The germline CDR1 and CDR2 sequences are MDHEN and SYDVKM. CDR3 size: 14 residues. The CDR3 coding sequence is TGTGCCAGCAGTTTGACAGGGGTGACAGATACGCAGTATTTT. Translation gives CASSLTGVTDTQYF.

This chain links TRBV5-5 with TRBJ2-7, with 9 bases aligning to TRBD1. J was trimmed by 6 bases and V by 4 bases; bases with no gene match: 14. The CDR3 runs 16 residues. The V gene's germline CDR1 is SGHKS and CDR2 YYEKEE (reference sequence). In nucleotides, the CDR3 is TGTGCCAGCAGCCTCATACCGGGACAGGGTATTTCCGAGCAGTACTTC. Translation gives CASSLIPGQGISEQYF. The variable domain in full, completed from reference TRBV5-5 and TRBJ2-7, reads DAGVTQSPTHLIKTRGQQVTLRCSPISGHKSVSWYQQVLGQGPQFIFQYYEKEERGRGNFPDRFSARQFPNYSSELNVNALLLGDSALYLCASSLIPGQGISEQYFGPGTRLTVT.

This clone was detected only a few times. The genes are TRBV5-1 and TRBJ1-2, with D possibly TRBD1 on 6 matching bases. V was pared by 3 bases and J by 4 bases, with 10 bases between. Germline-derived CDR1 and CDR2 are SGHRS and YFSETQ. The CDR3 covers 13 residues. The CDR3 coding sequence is TGCGCCAGCAGCTGGAGACAGGCCTATGGCTACACCTTC. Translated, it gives CASSWRQAYGYTF.

The CDR3 spells CASSLGGTDTQYF. Here the CDR3 DNA reads TGTGCCAGCAGCTTGGGCGGCACAGATACGCAGTATTTT. The gene calls are TRBV7-8 and TRBJ2-3; D uncertain. The CDR3 has 13 residues. From germline, CDR1 is SGHVS and CDR2 FQNEAQ. Trimming stripped 3 bases from V and 1 base from J, with 5 bases between.